This T cell receptor (beta chain) is from a study of CD8+ T cells in alopecia areata. Study background: Tofacitinib therapy lasting 6 to 18 months was followed by 6 months off drug. Broader study findings: Sequence data from scalp samples additionally include resident alphabeta T cells of normal skin.

RNA was isolated and reverse transcribed to cDNA, the sequencing template. Method: immunoSEQ multiplex PCR; TCRdb's copy keeps in-frame clones and lacks some. The top ten hold about 1.5% of the sample, which has about 180,000 clones, more than 60% seen once. Note on this clone: Its antigen is as yet unknown.

The clonotype was recovered from a human donor with alopecia areata. The sequencing here drew on CD4+ T cells sorted from blood, taken at week 0.

The CDR3 DNA is TGCGCCAGCAGCTACTCTTCAGGGTTCCAAGTAGATGAGCAGTTCTTC. Translating gives CASSYSSGFQVDEQFF. The genes are TRBV5-1 and TRBJ2-1; tentative D call: TRBD1 (5 bases). CDR1 is SGHRS and CDR2 is YFSETQ in the germline V gene. This CDR3 has 16 residues. V was trimmed by 3 bases and J by 8 bases, leaving 21 bases between them.